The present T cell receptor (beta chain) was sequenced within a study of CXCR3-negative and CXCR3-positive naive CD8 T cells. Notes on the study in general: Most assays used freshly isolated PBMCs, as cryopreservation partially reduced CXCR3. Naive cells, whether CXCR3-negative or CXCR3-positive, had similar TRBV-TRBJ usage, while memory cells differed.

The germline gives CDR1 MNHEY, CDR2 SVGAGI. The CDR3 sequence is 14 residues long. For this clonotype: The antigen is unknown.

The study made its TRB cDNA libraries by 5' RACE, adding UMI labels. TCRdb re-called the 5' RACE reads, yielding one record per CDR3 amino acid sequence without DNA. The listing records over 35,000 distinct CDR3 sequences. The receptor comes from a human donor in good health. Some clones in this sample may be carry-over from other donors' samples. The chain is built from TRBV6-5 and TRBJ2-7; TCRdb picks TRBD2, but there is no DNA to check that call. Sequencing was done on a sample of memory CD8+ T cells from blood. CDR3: CASSYSMAEDEQYF.